These 30 T cell receptor beta chains were all obtained from the same sample, sequenced in a study of spatial heterogeneity in lung cancer. Time point described: sample taken at primary tumor resection. One entry per CDR3 protein, called by TCRdb with MiXCR from the 5' RACE reads. The data hold approximately 40,000 distinct CDR3 sequences, with approximately 7.5% observed a single time. Sequences were derived from PBMCs, sampled at surgery. All receptors come from a male donor with early-stage non-small cell lung cancer.

This clonotype came up many times. The rearrangement uses TRBV12-3 or TRBV12-4 and TRBJ2-5; tentatively, D is TRBD2 (6 bases). The CDR3 contains 12 residues. Trimming took 3 bases from V and 7 from J, leaving 9 bases between them. CDR3 amino acids: CASSLEGTTQYF. CDR3 coding DNA: TGTGCCAGCAGTTTGGAGGGGACGACCCAGTACTTC.

This clonotype was counted many times. The gene calls are TRBV10-3 and TRBJ2-1, with TRBD2 matching over 13 bases. Unmatched junction bases numbered 4, after V lost 5 bases and J lost 6 bases. From germline, CDR1 is ENHRY and CDR2 SYGVKD. The CDR3 runs 15 residues. The chain's CDR3 is CAISLGLAGSNEQFF. CDR3 bases: TGTGCCATCAGTTTGGGACTAGCGGGAAGCAATGAGCAGTTCTTC.

This clonotype has a count of ten or more. V is TRBV5-1 and J is TRBJ2-3; 7 bases map to TRBD2. Germline CDR1 and CDR2: SGHRS and YFSETQ. The CDR3 consists of 16 residues. After removal of 0 bases from V and 0 bases from J, the junction contained 4 bases not matched to a gene. As DNA, the CDR3 is TGCGCCAGCAGCTTGGGGCTAGCGGATAGCACAGATACGCAGTATTTT. Residues: CASSLGLADSTDTQYF.

The sample holds many counts of this clonotype. This chain joins TRBV4-2 and TRBJ2-5, with 14 bases aligning to TRBD2. This CDR3 is 14 amino acids long. The germline V gene has CDR1 LGHNA and CDR2 YNFKEQ. V lost 8 bases, J lost 5 bases, and 4 bases stayed unmatched. The CDR3: CASGTSGSLETQYF. CDR3 nucleotide sequence: TGTGCCAGCGGGACTAGCGGGAGTTTGGAGACCCAGTACTTC.

The chain employs TRBV27 and TRBJ2-3, with a weak D call TRBD2 (6 bases). This CDR3 spans 15 amino acids. From germline, CDR1 is MNHEY and CDR2 SMNVEV (reference sequence). Trimming removed 5 bases from V and 2 bases from J, with 14 bases in between. CDR3 sequence: CASSPGGTYTDTQYF. The DNA for the CDR3 is TGTGCCAGCAGTCCCGGCGGGACTTACACAGATACGCAGTATTTT.

This clonotype was counted ten times or more. The gene calls are TRBV5-5 and TRBJ2-7, with TRBD2 matching 7 bases. J was trimmed by 2 bases and V by 0 bases; bases with no gene match: 2. This CDR3 has 14 residues. Per the germline V gene, CDR1 is SGHKS and CDR2 is YYEKEE (reference sequence). This chain's CDR3 is CASSLASGAYEQYF. In DNA, the CDR3 is TGTGCCAGCAGCTTGGCCAGCGGGGCCTACGAGCAGTACTTC. Full variable domain (outside the CDR3, taken from reference TRBV5-5 and TRBJ2-7): DAGVTQSPTHLIKTRGQQVTLRCSPISGHKSVSWYQQVLGQGPQFIFQYYEKEERGRGNFPDRFSARQFPNYSSELNVNALLLGDSALYLCASSLASGAYEQYFGPGTRLTVT.

In this sample, this clonotype turned up many times. The chain couples TRBV6-1 to TRBJ2-2; a possible D gene is TRBD1 (6 bases). The CDR3 contains 13 residues. Germline lookup yields CDR1 MNHNS and CDR2 SASEGT. Trimming shortened V by 7 bases and J by 4 bases, and 10 bases separated the two germline ends. The CDR3 DNA follows: TGTGCCAGCACCGGACAGCCCACCGGGGAGCTGTTTTTT. Translated: CASTGQPTGELFF.

This clonotype was seen at least ten times. The chain has TRBV29-1 and TRBJ2-5; D is unresolved. The germline V gene encodes CDR1 SQVTM and CDR2 ANQGSEA. This CDR3 comprises 13 residues. Trimming left V 2 bases short and J 1 base short, with 8 bases between. The CDR3 DNA sequence: TGCAGCGTTGAAAAGGCAGTCCAAGAGACCCAGTACTTC. Translation: CSVEKAVQETQYF.

In this sample, this clonotype turned up a few times. V usage is TRBV5-1 and J usage is TRBJ2-2, with D possibly called TRBD1 or TRBD2 (5 bases each). The V gene's germline CDR1 is SGHRS and CDR2 YFSETQ. Trimming took off 4 bases at V and 2 bases at J, with 15 bases between the two ends. The CDR3 is 16 amino acids. The CDR3 coding sequence is TGCGCCAGCAGCGGGAGAGGGACCCGAAACACCGGGGAGCTGTTTTTT. Its translation is CASSGRGTRNTGELFF.

This chain connects TRBV20-1 to TRBJ2-5; D ambiguous. Per germline, CDR1 DFQATT and CDR2 SNEGSKA (reference sequence). The V and J ends lost 4 bases and 4 bases respectively, with 10 bases between them. The CDR3 covers 12 residues. CDR3 bases: TGCAGTGCTATTCAAGGCACAGAGACCCAGTACTTC. It yields the protein CSAIQGTETQYF.

The V call is TRBV5-1, the J call TRBJ2-2; D uncertain. This CDR3 has 12 amino acids. The germline V gene has CDR1 SGHRS and CDR2 YFSETQ. The germline V and J ends were trimmed by 5 bases and 7 bases, with 9 bases remaining between them. The CDR3 here is CASSHPGGELFF. The CDR3 DNA is TGCGCCAGCAGTCATCCGGGCGGGGAGCTGTTTTTT.

This clonotype turned up a few times. The rearrangement joins TRBV18 to TRBJ1-1; a weak D match, TRBD1 (6 bases). The CDR3 totals 11 residues. V lost 6 bases and J 5 bases, leaving 7 bases between the germline ends. Germline V gene sequence: CDR1 KGHSH, CDR2 LQKENI. CDR3 DNA: TGTGCCAGCTCGACAGGAACTGAAGCTTTCTTT. Residues: CASSTGTEAFF.

This clonotype was observed many times. This chain connects TRBV9 to TRBJ2-7; 8 bases map to TRBD1. The J segment lost 6 bases and the V segment lost 4 bases, leaving 6 bases of the junction unmatched. CDR1 and CDR2 (germline): SGDLS, YYNGEE. This CDR3 has 13 residues. The CDR3 nucleotides read TGTGCCAGCAGCACCGGACAGGGCGGCGAGCAGTACTTC. As protein: CASSTGQGGEQYF. The variable domain in full, with the rest retrieved from reference TRBV9 and TRBJ2-7, is DSGVTQTPKHLITATGQRVTLRCSPRSGDLSVYWYQQSLDQGLQFLIQYYNGEERAKGNILERFSAQQFPDLHSELNLSSLELGDSALYFCASSTGQGGEQYFGPGTRLTVT.

This clonotype turned up a few times. This chain connects TRBV9 to TRBJ2-2; 8 nucleotides line up with TRBD2. Trimming took 4 bases from V and 4 from J; bases not matched to a gene: 9. CDR1 is SGDLS, CDR2 YYNGEE, per germline. The CDR3 length is 16 residues. CDR3 in DNA: TGTGCCAGCAGCCCCAGTACTAGCGGAGTCACCGGGGAGCTGTTTTTT. Its protein is CASSPSTSGVTGELFF.

This clonotype has ten or more counts. This chain connects TRBV4-3 to TRBJ2-5; D may be TRBD1 (5 bases). This CDR3 has 13 residues. Trimming removed 1 base from V and 5 bases from J, with 8 bases in between. Germline V lookup: CDR1 LGHNA, CDR2 YSLEER. CDR3 in amino acids: CASSQGRAETQYF. Written as DNA, the CDR3 is TGCGCCAGCAGCCAAGGCAGGGCCGAGACCCAGTACTTC.

To note about this clonotype: Given a much more abundant clone one base away, this may be a read error. V gene TRBV7-9 combines with J gene TRBJ1-5; D uncertain. The CDR3 totals 14 residues. Deletions cut 1 base from V and 6 bases from J, with 10 bases between. CDR1 is SEHNR, CDR2 FQNEAQ, per germline (reference sequence). CDR3 in DNA: TGTGCCAGCAGCTTAGGGGGAAGTACTCAGCCCCAGCATTTT. It codes for CASSLGGSTQPQHF.

In its sample, this clonotype was seen a few times. The chain links TRBV20-1 to TRBJ2-7; perhaps TRBD2 as D (7 bases). This CDR3 has 16 residues. The germline V and J ends were trimmed by 0 bases and 2 bases, with 17 bases remaining between them. Germline lookup yields CDR1 DFQATT and CDR2 SNEGSKA (reference sequence). The DNA of the CDR3 is TGCAGTGCTAGAGACGACCGCAAGCGGGACACCTACGAGCAGTACTTC. The encoded protein is CSARDDRKRDTYEQYF.

The rearrangement uses TRBV6-2 or TRBV6-3 and TRBJ2-7; TRBD2 matches 8 bases. CDR1 and CDR2 from the germline V gene are MNHEY and SVGEGT. This CDR3 is 14 amino acids long. J gave up 3 bases and V 2 bases, and 3 bases lay outside the gene matches. The CDR3 here is CASSYAGGVYEQYF. As DNA, the CDR3 is TGTGCCAGCAGTTACGCGGGGGGTGTCTACGAGCAGTACTTC.

This clonotype occurred many times. This chain uses TRBV6-2 or TRBV6-3 with TRBJ2-1; the D gene is possibly TRBD2 (5 bases). The V and J ends lost 2 bases and 10 bases respectively, with 12 bases between them. In germline, CDR1 is MNHEY, CDR2 SVGEGT. This CDR3 is built from 13 residues. CDR3 protein: CASSYNPGLEQFF. In nucleotides, the CDR3 is TGTGCCAGCAGTTACAACCCTGGACTGGAGCAGTTCTTC.

The CDR3 sequence: CSALPIDTQYF. Written as DNA, the CDR3 is TGCAGTGCTCTCCCTATAGATACGCAGTATTTT. The V gene is TRBV20-1, the J gene TRBJ2-3; D ambiguous. V was clipped by 5 bases and J by 5 bases, with 8 bases between them. The CDR3 sequence is 11 residues long. Germline loops: CDR1 DFQATT, CDR2 SNEGSKA (reference sequence).

The chain carries TRBV5-4 and TRBJ2-1, with 9 bases matching TRBD2. Germline assignment: CDR1 SGHNT and CDR2 YYREEE (reference sequence). The V and J ends lost 4 bases and 2 bases, in that order; junction bases with no gene match: 4. The CDR3 is made up of 15 amino acids. The DNA of the CDR3 is TGTGCCAGCAGCCTCTCTAGCGGGACCTACAATGAGCAGTTCTTC. This codes for CASSLSSGTYNEQFF.

This clonotype has ten or more counts. V usage is TRBV5-1 and J usage is TRBJ1-2, with D unclear. The germline V and J ends were trimmed by 0 bases and 4 bases, with 16 bases remaining between them. The CDR3 is 16 amino acids. Germline CDR1 reads SGHRS; CDR2 reads YFSETQ. The CDR3, as DNA: TGCGCCAGCAGCTTGGTCCCAGATATTATTCCCTATGGCTACACCTTC. It codes for CASSLVPDIIPYGYTF.

This clonotype was detected ten times or more. This sequence joins TRBV7-2 and TRBJ2-6; TRBD1 aligns across 10 bases. In germline, CDR1 is SGHTA, CDR2 FQGNSA. J gave up 0 bases and V 5 bases, and 4 bases lay outside the gene matches. The CDR3 has 17 residues. The CDR3 sequence is CASSPGQGLSGANVLTF. CDR3 DNA: TGTGCCAGCAGCCCGGGACAGGGGCTCTCTGGGGCCAACGTCCTGACTTTC.

In regard to this clonotype: A much larger clone sits a single nucleotide away, making a read error possible. The CDR3 loop reads CASSHNGTSGRPEQYV. Written as DNA, the CDR3 is TGCGCCAGCAGCCACAATGGGACTAGCGGGAGGCCTGAGCAGTACGTC. The chain carries TRBV4-3 and TRBJ2-7; TRBD2 agrees at 15 bases. The germline gives CDR1 LGHNA, CDR2 YSLEER. Trimming cost V 3 bases and J 7 bases; bases outside gene matches: 7. The CDR3 has 16 residues.

The rearrangement links TRBV7-3 to TRBJ1-1; unclear D gene. Germline values: CDR1 SGHTA, CDR2 FQGTGA. CDR3 length equals 12 residues. Trimming cost V 0 bases and J 7 bases, with 6 bases left between them. The CDR3 DNA reads TGTGCCAGCAGCTTAACGGTGGGTGAAGCTTTCTTT. It is translated as CASSLTVGEAFF.

This clonotype occurred many times. The V and J genes are TRBV7-3 and TRBJ2-5; no clear D. Trimming shortened V by 5 bases and J by 2 bases, and 9 bases separated the two germline ends. The CDR3 sequence is 13 residues long. Germline V gene sequence: CDR1 SGHTA, CDR2 FQGTGA. The CDR3: CASSRSVQETQYF. In DNA form, the CDR3 reads TGTGCCAGCAGCCGAAGCGTTCAAGAGACCCAGTACTTC.

This clonotype has a count of ten or more. This chain joins TRBV5-1 and TRBJ2-3, with TRBD2 identical over 10 bases. This CDR3 has 16 residues. V lost 5 bases to trimming and J lost 1 base; unmatched junction nucleotides: 7. CDR1 is SGHRS and CDR2 is YFSETQ in the germline V gene. The CDR3 is CASRNSGTSGTDTQYF. CDR3 in DNA: TGCGCCAGCAGAAACTCCGGGACTAGCGGCACAGATACGCAGTATTTT. Variable domain in full (rest from reference TRBV5-1 and TRBJ2-3): KAGVTQTPRYLIKTRGQQVTLSCSPISGHRSVSWYQQTPGQGLQFLFEYFSETQRNKGNFPGRFSGRQFSNSRSEMNVSTLELGDSALYLCASRNSGTSGTDTQYFGPGTRLTVL.

The chain couples TRBV2 to TRBJ2-5, with a possible D match to TRBD2 (6 bases). The CDR3 is 13 residues long. The V end was cut by 4 bases, the J end by 2 bases, with 8 bases between. Germline CDR1 and CDR2: SNHLY and FYNNEI. The CDR3: CASSGTNQETQYF. CDR3 coding DNA: TGTGCCAGCAGTGGGACTAATCAAGAGACCCAGTACTTC.

This clonotype was recorded at least ten times. The chain combines TRBV7-9 with TRBJ2-1; 7 positions agree with TRBD1. After removal of 5 bases from V and 6 bases from J, the junction contained 7 bases not matched to a gene. This CDR3 region has 14 residues. Germline values: CDR1 SEHNR, CDR2 FQNEAQ (reference sequence). The CDR3 region has the DNA TGTGCCAGCAGCCCCCCCGACAGGGTCAATGAGCAGTTCTTC. It is translated as CASSPPDRVNEQFF.

This clonotype has at least ten counts. The V gene is TRBV6-5, the J gene TRBJ2-3; 7 nucleotides match TRBD1. Germline CDR1 MNHEY, CDR2 SVGAGI. This CDR3 has 17 residues. V dropped 5 bases and J dropped 1; count of bases not matched to a gene: 12. CDR3 nucleotides: TGTGCCAGCAGTGGGACAGCACCGGGGTACCGCACAGATACGCAGTATTTT. This encodes CASSGTAPGYRTDTQYF.